The sequence of this T cell receptor (beta chain) was determined in a study of T cell repertoires in cytomegalovirus infection. The overall study: CMV epitopes in the study were HLA-C-restricted (recently identified) and HLA-B-restricted (well studied). Through public TCR beta signatures, both CMV infection and matching HLA type were indicated. Study-wide points: HLA-C-restricted CMV-specific TCR beta clonotypes prevailed in the ex vivo response. Summed frequency of shared TCR beta families picked out CMV carriers who also had the relevant HLA.

Germline lookup yields CDR1 ENHRY and CDR2 SYGVKD. Trimming cost V 4 bases and J 6 bases, with 9 bases left between them. The CDR3 totals 13 residues. TCRdb reprocessed the reads via MiXCR and lists one record per CDR3 protein. This table holds roughly 500,000 distinct CDR3 sequences, 42% found once. A remark on this clonotype: Its antigen is still unknown.

The sequencing here drew on cultured PBMCs, taken from culture after CMV antigen stimulation. J is TRBJ2-2 and V is TRBV10-3; D ambiguous. The sequence came from a human donor in good health (CMV status not recorded). Some clones in this sample may be carry-over from other donors' samples. CDR3 loop: CAISAERAGELFF. CDR3 in DNA: TGTGCCATCAGTGCTGAACGGGCCGGGGAGCTGTTTTTT.